What follows are 19 T cell receptor beta chains derived from one specimen sequenced in a study of shared clonotypes between healthy human individuals. Profiled with immunoSEQ multiplex PCR; TCRdb holds only in-frame clones, not every one. Of some 1,600,000 clones detected, 95% to 99% appear once; the ten largest clones hold approximately 0.45%. Specimen: naive CD4+ T cells sorted from blood. Noted subset: CD45RA+ positively selected. Receptor source: a man younger than 45 in good health.

The CDR3 is CASSQDSSKLFF. Written as DNA, the CDR3 is TGTGCCAGCAGTCAGGACAGCTCAAAACTGTTTTTT. This chain connects TRBV6-5 to TRBJ1-4; weak D call: TRBD1 (6 bases). The CDR3 loop spans 12 amino acids. Trimming cost V 5 bases and J 10 bases, with 11 bases left between them. Per germline, CDR1 MNHEY and CDR2 SVGAGI.

This clone occurred once. The CDR3 DNA reads as TGTGCCAGCAGCTCGGAAAGCCAGGGATTAAACTATGGCTACACCTTC. Translated, it gives CASSSESQGLNYGYTF. The rearrangement joins TRBV11-2 to TRBJ1-2; D possibly corresponds to TRBD1 (5 bases). The length of the CDR3 is 16 residues. Deletions cut 4 bases from V and 2 bases from J, with 17 bases between. Germline CDR1 SGHAT, CDR2 FQNNGV.

CDR3 loop: CASSKGLAEYNEQFF. CDR3 coding DNA: TGTGCCAGCAGTAAAGGACTAGCGGAATACAATGAGCAGTTCTTC. The V gene is TRBV6-5, the J gene TRBJ2-1; 10 bases align to TRBD2. The CDR3 spans 15 residues. Losses at the gene ends were 5 bases for V and 4 bases for J; bases not matched to a gene: 5. Looked up from germline, CDR1 is MNHEY and CDR2 is SVGAGI.

The chain has TRBV5-1 and TRBJ2-7, with a tentative D call TRBD1 (5 bases). Germline lookup yields CDR1 SGHRS and CDR2 YFSETQ. The ends were cut back, 1 base at V and 4 bases at J, with 6 bases in the middle. This CDR3 comprises 12 residues. The DNA of the CDR3 is TGCGCCAGCAGCTTGTACAGGTACGAGCAGTACTTC. Amino acid sequence: CASSLYRYEQYF.

The rearrangement links TRBV28 to TRBJ2-7, with TRBD1 as a possible D gene (6 bases). Trimming pared 5 bases from V and 5 bases from J, leaving 19 bases between. CDR3 length: 15 residues. The germline V gene has CDR1 MDHEN and CDR2 SYDVKM. The CDR3 region has the DNA TGTGCCAGCAGTCTGAGCGGAACAGGGTCGGACGAGCAGTACTTC. Its translation is CASSLSGTGSDEQYF.

J is TRBJ2-3 and V is TRBV2; TRBD2 aligns across 8 bases. The CDR3 is 15 amino acids. Germline V CDR1 and CDR2: SNHLY, FYNNEI. J gave up 0 bases and V 4 bases, and 3 bases lay outside the gene matches. CDR3 sequence (DNA): TGTGCCAGCAGTGGAGCGGGGGAAAGCACAGATACGCAGTATTTT. It is translated as CASSGAGESTDTQYF.

The chain couples TRBV15 to TRBJ1-1, with D uncertain. This CDR3 has 15 residues. Looked up from germline, CDR1 is LNHNV and CDR2 is YYDKDF (reference sequence). V lost 0 bases to trimming and J lost 1 base, with 9 bases between them. CDR3 sequence: CATSRDPPGNTEAFF. Here the CDR3 DNA reads TGTGCCACCAGCAGAGATCCCCCGGGGAACACTGAAGCTTTCTTT.

The chain joins TRBV7-2 to TRBJ1-2; unclear D gene. Per the germline V gene, CDR1 is SGHTA and CDR2 is FQGNSA. The CDR3 runs to 13 residues. V gave up 2 bases and J gave up 4 bases, with 8 bases separating them. The CDR3 DNA sequence: TGTGCCAGCAGCTTAAGTGGGCCCTATGGCTACACCTTC. This gives the protein CASSLSGPYGYTF. Supplemented by reference TRBV7-2 and TRBJ1-2, the full variable domain reads GAGVSQSPSNKVTEKGKDVELRCDPISGHTALYWYRQSLGQGLEFLIYFQGNSAPDKSGLPSDRFSAERTGGSVSTLTIQRTQQEDSAVYLCASSLSGPYGYTFGSGTRLTVV.

The chain is built from TRBV27 and TRBJ2-5, with D unclear. Trimming removed 0 bases at V and 4 bases at J, with 12 bases between. The CDR3 is 15 residues long. Germline V lookup: CDR1 MNHEY, CDR2 SMNVEV (reference sequence). The DNA for the CDR3 is TGTGCCAGCAGTTTATCGACAAGGTTTGGAGAGACCCAGTACTTC. It translates to CASSLSTRFGETQYF.

The chain combines TRBV28 with TRBJ2-7; D tentatively fits TRBD1 or TRBD2 (5 bases each). This CDR3 is 16 amino acids long. V gave up 3 bases and J gave up 13 bases, with 28 bases separating them. CDR1 MDHEN and CDR2 SYDVKM come from the germline V gene. The CDR3 DNA follows: TGTGCCAGCAGTTTGGACGGGGCACCCGCTCCTACGAGCCTTTACTTC. It translates to CASSLDGAPAPTSLYF.

This clone was counted a single time. The rearrangement links TRBV18 to TRBJ2-1; TRBD1 agrees at 9 bases. Germline V CDR1 and CDR2: KGHSH, LQKENI. The length of the CDR3 is 16 residues. V dropped 3 bases and J dropped 5; count of bases not matched to a gene: 8. CDR3 sequence (DNA): TGTGCCAGCTCACCCTTAGGGACAGGGACTCACAATGAGCAGTTCTTC. Protein: CASSPLGTGTHNEQFF.

The chain uses TRBV27 and TRBJ2-1; TRBD2 aligns across 14 bases. CDR3 length: 17 amino acids. The ends lost 6 bases at V and 0 bases at J; junction bases unmatched: 4. CDR1 and CDR2 (germline): MNHEY, SMNVEV (reference sequence). CDR3: CASSTGLAGVSYNEQFF. CDR3 DNA sequence: TGTGCCAGCAGCACGGGACTAGCGGGAGTCTCCTACAATGAGCAGTTCTTC.

The genes are TRBV10-1 and TRBJ1-1; weak D call: TRBD1 (5 bases). Germline V gives CDR1 WNHNN, CDR2 SYGVQD (reference sequence). This CDR3 region has 14 residues. With 6 bases removed from V and 2 bases from J, the gap between germline ends came to 13 bases. The DNA of the CDR3 is TGCGCCAGCAGCCCGGGGCGGCTAAACACTGAAGCTTTCTTT. Its translation: CASSPGRLNTEAFF.

This chain links TRBV6-1 with TRBJ1-5; D is uncertain. Germline V CDR1 and CDR2: MNHNS, SASEGT. Deletions cut 6 bases from V and 2 bases from J, with 14 bases between. The CDR3 sequence is 15 residues long. Here the CDR3 reads CASSAQPAGNQPQHF. In DNA, the CDR3 is TGTGCCAGCAGCGCACAACCAGCGGGCAATCAGCCCCAGCATTTT.

This rearrangement joins TRBV7-9 to TRBJ2-7; 7 nucleotides match TRBD1. J was trimmed by 2 bases and V by 2 bases; bases with no gene match: 3. The germline V gene encodes CDR1 SEHNR and CDR2 FQNEAQ (reference sequence). The CDR3 is 14 amino acids. This CDR3 reads CASSLTGAPYEQYF. The CDR3 DNA reads as TGTGCCAGCAGCTTAACAGGGGCCCCCTACGAGCAGTACTTC.

This clone was detected only once. The chain employs TRBV15 and TRBJ2-1; 8 nucleotides line up with TRBD2. The CDR3 extends over 17 amino acids. V dropped 1 base and J dropped 0; count of bases not matched to a gene: 5. CDR1 is LNHNV, CDR2 YYDKDF, per germline (reference sequence). CDR3 sequence reads: CATSRGGSGASYNEQFF. The CDR3 DNA reads as TGTGCCACCAGCAGAGGTGGTAGCGGGGCCTCCTACAATGAGCAGTTCTTC.

The chain combines TRBV25-1 with TRBJ2-5; D possibly uses TRBD1 or TRBD2 (5 bases each). The CDR3 spans 16 residues. Germline V gives CDR1 MGHDK, CDR2 SYGVNS. Trimming cost V 6 bases and J 5 bases, with 22 bases left between them. For the CDR3, the DNA is TGTGCCAGCAGGCCCCTCGGGGCTCAAGGTCTTGAGACCCAGTACTTC. Translated, it gives CASRPLGAQGLETQYF.

Details on this clone: In the same sample, other DNA sequences code for this CDR3. This sequence joins TRBV27 and TRBJ2-7; D is perhaps TRBD1 (6 bases). The germline V gene has CDR1 MNHEY and CDR2 SMNVEV (reference sequence). Trimming stripped 5 bases from V and 4 bases from J, with 12 bases between. This CDR3 has 13 amino acids. The CDR3 protein is CASSLLRGYEQYF. As DNA, the CDR3 is TGTGCCAGCAGTCTACTCAGGGGATACGAGCAGTACTTC.

The rearrangement joins TRBV28 to TRBJ2-2; TRBD1 might be the D (7 bases). CDR1 is MDHEN and CDR2 is SYDVKM in the germline V gene. The CDR3 covers 15 residues. V was trimmed by 5 bases and J by 1 base, leaving 11 bases between them. Written as DNA, the CDR3 is TGTGCCAGCAGTCGCGGGACAGTGAACACCGGGGAGCTGTTTTTT. This gives the protein CASSRGTVNTGELFF. The whole variable domain, remainder taken from reference TRBV28 and TRBJ2-2, is DVKVTQSSRYLVKRTGEKVFLECVQDMDHENMFWYRQDPGLGLRLIYFSYDVKMKEKGDIPEGYSVSREKKERFSLILESASTNQTSMYLCASSRGTVNTGELFFGEGSRLTVL.